Following are 29 T cell receptor beta chains from one sample sequenced in a study of beta chain features in type 1 diabetes (dated by TCRdb to the late 2010s). Study-level results and caveats: In all four CD4+ subsets, TCRB CDR3 length was moderately but significantly shorter in type 1 diabetes patients.

Receptor amplification or capture employed the immunoSEQ multiplex PCR assay. The High Capacity cDNA Reverse Transcription Kit was used to reverse transcribe all of the isolated RNA, meaning that expressed TCRB transcripts were what got sequenced. TCRdb holds this immuneACCESS table with in-frame rearrangements only. Some clones are missing; in checked studies, unresolved V genes explain under half, and the rest has no known cause. This sample holds roughly 26,000 clones; roughly 50% were observed only once. 0.3% of the sample goes to the ten largest clones. No antigens are known for them. The sample taken for sequencing was stem cell memory CD4+ T cells from blood. Sample cell subset or site, as interpreted from the label and publication: stem cell-like memory CD4+ T cells. All receptors derive from a man in his thirties or forties with type 1 diabetes.

A few counts support this clone. This sequence joins TRBV19 and TRBJ2-5; 7 bases are a match to TRBD1. Germline CDR1 LNHDA, CDR2 SQIVND (reference sequence). CDR3 size: 14 residues. Germline trimming cut 4 bases from V and 1 base from J; bases unmatched to any gene: 3. Written as DNA, the CDR3 is TGTGCCAGTAGTAGGGGACAGTCCCAAGAGACCCAGTACTTC. Its translation: CASSRGQSQETQYF. Filled out from reference TRBV19 and TRBJ2-5, the complete variable domain reads DGGITQSPKYLFRKEGQNVTLSCEQNLNHDAMYWYRQDPGQGLRLIYYSQIVNDFQKGDIAEGYSVSREKKESFPLTVTSAQKNPTAFYLCASSRGQSQETQYFGPGTRLLVL.

This chain uses TRBV27 with TRBJ2-3; D not certain. V was cut by 3 bases and J by 4 bases, with 8 bases left in between. This CDR3 region has 13 residues. CDR1 MNHEY and CDR2 SMNVEV come from the germline V gene (reference sequence). The CDR3 protein is CASSFPRADTQYF. The CDR3 DNA reads as TGTGCCAGCAGTTTCCCCCGGGCAGATACGCAGTATTTT.

The table lists this clone with a few counts. The chain combines TRBV7-9 with TRBJ2-7; tentative D call: TRBD1 (5 bases). The CDR3 runs to 13 residues. Germline CDR1 reads SEHNR; CDR2 reads FQNEAQ (reference sequence). V lost 1 base to trimming and J lost 4 bases, with 8 bases between them. Here the CDR3 reads CASSLEGPYEQYF. CDR3 DNA: TGTGCCAGCAGCTTAGAGGGGCCATACGAGCAGTACTTC.

This clone has more than one count but fewer than ten. The chain couples TRBV25-1 to TRBJ2-1, with TRBD2 as a possible D gene (6 bases). Trimming took off 3 bases at V and 2 bases at J, with 11 bases between the two ends. This CDR3 contains 15 residues. Germline loops: CDR1 MGHDK, CDR2 SYGVNS. CDR3 protein: CASSDPGGTYNEQFF. Written as DNA, the CDR3 is TGTGCCAGCAGTGATCCGGGCGGGACCTACAATGAGCAGTTCTTC.

DNA for the CDR3: TGTGCCAGCAGCTTGTTGAAACAGGGGGCGCGAGATACGCAGTATTTT. As protein: CASSLLKQGARDTQYF. V is TRBV5-6 and J is TRBJ2-3; TRBD1 matches 9 bases. The V gene end was trimmed by 1 base and the J gene end by 5 bases; junction bases not matched to a gene: 8. This CDR3 is built from 16 residues. Per germline, CDR1 SGHDT and CDR2 YYEEEE.

V and J are TRBV5-6 and TRBJ2-1, with TRBD2 as a possible D gene (6 bases). Germline CDR1 is SGHDT and CDR2 is YYEEEE. There are 15 residues in the CDR3. The V gene lost 3 bases and the J gene lost 4 bases, with 14 bases spanning the gap. The chain's CDR3 is CASSYGSLIYNEQFF. In DNA, the CDR3 is TGTGCCAGCAGCTACGGGAGTTTGATTTACAATGAGCAGTTCTTC. Full variable domain (outside the CDR3, taken from reference TRBV5-6 and TRBJ2-1): DAGVTQSPTHLIKTRGQQVTLRCSPKSGHDTVSWYQQALGQGPQFIFQYYEEEERQRGNFPDRFSGHQFPNYSSELNVNALLLGDSALYLCASSYGSLIYNEQFFGPGTRLTVL.

In its sample, this clone was seen a few times. The chain joins TRBV10-3 to TRBJ1-2; 12 nucleotides align to TRBD1. The CDR3 consists of 15 residues. Trimming removed 4 bases from V and 3 bases from J; junction bases left unmatched: 3. The germline V gene encodes CDR1 ENHRY and CDR2 SYGVKD. CDR3 DNA sequence: TGTGCCATCAGTGGGGGACAGGGGGCGGACTATGGCTACACCTTC. Protein product: CAISGGQGADYGYTF.

The CDR3 loop is CATGTGEPGELFF. The CDR3 coding sequence is TGTGCCACCGGGACAGGGGAGCCCGGGGAGCTGTTTTTT. V is TRBV2 and J is TRBJ2-2, with 10 bases matching TRBD1. CDR1 and CDR2 from the germline V gene are SNHLY and FYNNEI. With V trimmed by 10 bases and J by 6 bases, 5 bases remained unmatched. This CDR3 comprises 13 residues.

The chain is built from TRBV11-3 and TRBJ1-1; D remains unclear. Looked up from germline, CDR1 is SGHNT and CDR2 is YENEEA. Trimming left V 0 bases short and J 11 bases short, with 10 bases between. The CDR3 length is 12 residues. The CDR3 spells CASSLDGPAAFF. The CDR3 DNA sequence: TGTGCCAGCAGCTTAGATGGTCCAGCGGCTTTCTTT.

The rearrangement uses TRBV18 and TRBJ2-7; 9 nucleotides align to TRBD1. Looked up from germline, CDR1 is KGHSH and CDR2 is LQKENI. This CDR3 comprises 14 residues. V lost 6 bases, J lost 3 bases, and 6 bases stayed unmatched. The CDR3 reads CASSPGQGYYEQYF. Here the CDR3 DNA reads TGTGCCAGCTCCCCGGGACAGGGATACTACGAGCAGTACTTC.

CDR3 coding DNA: TGTGCCAGCAGCGTAGGCTGGACAGGCTACACAGATACGCAGTATTTT. Protein product: CASSVGWTGYTDTQYF. The chain carries TRBV9 and TRBJ2-3; the match to TRBD1 covers 7 bases. The germline gives CDR1 SGDLS, CDR2 YYNGEE. V lost 0 bases and J lost 2; bases outside the gene matches: 6. The CDR3 runs 16 residues.

The chain uses TRBV6-6 and TRBJ2-5; TRBD2 might be the D (5 bases). In germline, CDR1 is MNHNY, CDR2 SVGAGI (reference sequence). CDR3 size: 15 residues. The V end lost 0 bases, the J end lost 0 bases, and 8 bases lay between the germline ends. The CDR3, as DNA: TGTGCCAGCAGTTACTCGATCGGGGACCAAGAGACCCAGTACTTC. Its protein is CASSYSIGDQETQYF.

V is TRBV6-5 and J is TRBJ2-7, with D perhaps TRBD2 (5 bases). This CDR3 is built from 16 residues. Per germline, CDR1 MNHEY and CDR2 SVGAGI. Trimming pared 0 bases from V and 2 bases from J, leaving 14 bases between. CDR3 sequence (DNA): TGTGCCAGCAGTTACTCCGGGTCAGGAGGACCCTACGAGCAGTACTTC. This sequence encodes CASSYSGSGGPYEQYF.

This sequence joins TRBV7-2 and TRBJ2-7, with 7 bases matching TRBD1. V dropped 1 base and J dropped 7; count of bases not matched to a gene: 10. From germline, CDR1 is SGHTA and CDR2 FQGNSA. There are 15 residues in the CDR3. The CDR3 loop reads CASSLGDRELGEQYF. DNA for the CDR3: TGTGCCAGCAGCTTAGGAGACAGGGAGTTAGGGGAGCAGTACTTC.

This clone was seen a handful of times. V is TRBV13 and J is TRBJ1-2; D possibly corresponds to TRBD1 (6 bases). V lost 4 bases to trimming and J lost 9 bases, with 18 bases between them. CDR1 and CDR2 (germline): PRHDT, FYEKMQ (reference sequence). The CDR3 covers 14 residues. This CDR3 reads CASSSSGGAFSYTF. DNA for the CDR3: TGTGCCAGCAGCTCCTCGGGGGGCGCGTTTAGCTACACCTTC.

This clone was detected only a few times. This rearrangement joins TRBV7-9 to TRBJ1-4; no definite D call. V lost 2 bases and J lost 3, with 10 bases in between. CDR1 and CDR2 from the germline V gene are SEHNR and FQNEAQ (reference sequence). CDR3 length: 15 amino acids. The CDR3, as DNA: TGTGCCAGCAGCTTAAGTGCGGCGGCTAATGAAAAACTGTTTTTT. Translating it yields CASSLSAAANEKLFF.

This clone is a singleton in its sample. V usage is TRBV4-2 and J usage is TRBJ2-3; 10 bases are a match to TRBD2. Germline lookup yields CDR1 LGHNA and CDR2 YNFKEQ. V was pared by 6 bases and J by 5 bases, with 11 bases of the junction left unmatched. The CDR3 contains 16 residues. CDR3 sequence: CASRRDSGRSGDTQYF. Written as DNA, the CDR3 is TGTGCCAGCAGACGCGATAGCGGGAGGTCGGGAGATACGCAGTATTTT.

This clone was detected a few times. The chain links TRBV4-2 to TRBJ1-2; 8 bases are shared with TRBD1. Germline trimming cut 3 bases from V and 3 bases from J; bases unmatched to any gene: 6. CDR1 is LGHNA and CDR2 is YNFKEQ in the germline V gene. The CDR3 loop spans 15 amino acids. The CDR3 reads CASSQLGQEYYGYTF. CDR3 nucleotides: TGTGCCAGCAGCCAGTTGGGACAGGAGTACTATGGCTACACCTTC.

The V call is TRBV4-2, the J call TRBJ2-4, with a weak D call TRBD1 (6 bases). Germline V gene data show CDR1 as LGHNA and CDR2 as YNFKEQ. CDR3 size: 18 residues. Trimming shortened V by 0 bases and J by 0 bases, and 15 bases separated the two germline ends. CDR3 coding DNA: TGTGCCAGCAGCCAAGAAGGGGCAGGGGTGGTAGCCAAAAACATTCAGTACTTC. As protein: CASSQEGAGVVAKNIQYF.

The J gene is TRBJ2-7, the V gene TRBV6-6; 9 nucleotides match TRBD2. The CDR3 is 16 residues long. V lost 0 bases to trimming and J lost 7 bases; unmatched junction nucleotides: 10. CDR1 is MNHNY, CDR2 SVGAGI, per germline (reference sequence). CDR3 sequence (DNA): TGTGCCAGCAGTTACTCGGGCGGGGGGGCCCCCGGGGAGCAGTACTTC. Its protein product is CASSYSGGGAPGEQYF.

This clone was seen more than once but under ten times. This sequence joins TRBV5-1 and TRBJ2-7, with TRBD1 matching over 8 bases. Trimming at V came to 4 bases and at J to 7 bases, leaving 7 bases not matched to a gene. CDR1 is SGHRS, CDR2 YFSETQ, per germline. This CDR3 is 13 amino acids long. The CDR3 region has the DNA TGCGCCAGCAGCGCCGACAGGGGACGGGAGCAGTACTTC. Its protein product is CASSADRGREQYF.

This clone appeared a few times. The CDR3 loop reads CASSLGRDTLYGYTF. CDR3 coding DNA: TGTGCCAGCAGCTTGGGCCGGGACACGCTCTATGGCTACACCTTC. The chain employs TRBV5-6 and TRBJ1-2, with a tentative D call TRBD1 (6 bases). CDR1 SGHDT and CDR2 YYEEEE come from the germline V gene. V shed 0 bases and J shed 4 bases, with 13 bases lying between them. This CDR3 spans 15 amino acids.

The gene calls are TRBV7-9 and TRBJ1-5; the D gene is possibly TRBD1 (5 bases). V was shortened by 5 bases and J by 7 bases, with 21 bases between the two germline ends. The length of the CDR3 is 16 residues. The germline V gene has CDR1 SEHNR and CDR2 FQNEAQ (reference sequence). CDR3 bases: TGTGCCAGCAGCCAAAACCGGGGGTCAGCCGAGCAGCCCCAGCATTTT. This sequence encodes CASSQNRGSAEQPQHF.

This clone was counted a few times. The V and J genes are TRBV7-9 and TRBJ2-3, with 13 bases that match TRBD2. Germline assignment: CDR1 SEHNR and CDR2 FQNEAQ (reference sequence). The CDR3 runs 18 residues. V dropped 5 bases and J dropped 1; count of bases not matched to a gene: 9. CDR3 in DNA: TGTGCCAGCAGCCAGGGGACTAGCGGGGAGCCCGGCACAGATACGCAGTATTTT. This codes for CASSQGTSGEPGTDTQYF.

This chain uses TRBV5-1 with TRBJ2-3, with 10 bases identical to TRBD2. With V trimmed by 1 base and J by 4 bases, 6 bases remained unmatched. CDR3 length equals 16 residues. In germline, CDR1 is SGHRS, CDR2 YFSETQ. CDR3 protein: CASSLRASGSADTQYF. The CDR3 DNA reads TGCGCCAGCAGCTTGAGGGCTAGCGGGAGTGCAGATACGCAGTATTTT.

This chain links TRBV5-1 with TRBJ2-7, with 9 bases aligning to TRBD1. Germline loops: CDR1 SGHRS, CDR2 YFSETQ. V shed 4 bases, J shed 2 bases, and the junction held 7 bases outside the gene matches. The CDR3 has 15 amino acids. CDR3 nucleotides: TGCGCCAGCAGCCGAAGACAGGGGGAGGCCTACGAGCAGTACTTC. It specifies CASSRRQGEAYEQYF.

This clone was observed a handful of times. The chain's CDR3 is CASSSTVYEQYF. In nucleotides, the CDR3 is TGTGCCAGCAGTTCGACAGTCTACGAGCAGTACTTC. The gene calls are TRBV27 and TRBJ2-7, with TRBD1 as a possible D gene (5 bases). Germline CDR1 reads MNHEY; CDR2 reads SMNVEV (reference sequence). This CDR3 is built from 12 residues. V gave up 4 bases and J gave up 3 bases, with 7 bases separating them.

The V and J genes are TRBV10-3 and TRBJ1-1; D is perhaps TRBD1 (6 bases). From germline, CDR1 is ENHRY and CDR2 SYGVKD. The length of the CDR3 is 13 residues. Trimming shortened V by 5 bases and J by 5 bases, and 12 bases separated the two germline ends. CDR3 DNA sequence: TGTGCCATCAGTTCCGGGACAAATACTGAAGCTTTCTTT. Its protein is CAISSGTNTEAFF.

This clone was picked up a small number of times. The CDR3 nucleotides read TGTGCCAGCAGTGAGGTCTTGGGGAGGACTGAAGCTTTCTTT. Translation: CASSEVLGRTEAFF. This chain uses TRBV25-1 with TRBJ1-1; D not certain. V lost 3 bases and J 5 bases, leaving 13 bases between the germline ends. In germline, CDR1 is MGHDK, CDR2 SYGVNS. The CDR3 is made up of 14 amino acids.